This is a list of T cell receptor beta chains from one sample in a study of OX40 agonist ivuxolimab in advanced cancers. Repertoires were generated with immunoSEQ multiplex PCR, while TCRdb's copy carries only in-frame clones and drops some. The repertoire holds about 110,000 clones, approximately 90% seen once, with roughly 0.66% in the top ten. The sequenced sample was CD4+ or CD8+ T cells sorted from blood, obtained in a trial of the OX40 agonist ivuxolimab. These receptors originate from an adult with an advanced solid tumor such as melanoma, head and neck, liver or kidney cancer. Both conserved end residues are trimmed from each CDR3. Rows give clone size only sometimes, using once, few, many, or a class for an expanded clone.

j_call clone_size v_call cdr3_aa
TRBJ1-5 - TRBV9 ASSVAGFSNQPQH
TRBJ2-2 - TRBV10-1 ATSGLAGTGELF
TRBJ1-2 - TRBV9 ASSPRAERYLSGYT
TRBJ1-1 - TRBV29-1 SPHPDSLGTEAF
TRBJ2-7 - TRBV27 ASRIRRDNYYEQY
TRBJ2-1 - TRBV9 ASSRDPGGNEQF
TRBJ2-3 - TRBV9 ASSVGVFGTDTQY
TRBJ1-1 - TRBV9 ASSGALGNTEAF
TRBJ1-1 once TRBV14 ASSPVGTGGTEAF
TRBJ2-5 - TRBV6-1 ASSSTGKETQY
TRBJ2-2 - TRBV7-9 ASSLEEGELF
TRBJ2-3 - TRBV18 ASSPPNTVTDTQY
TRBJ1-2 - TRBV19 ASSISVIQGYGYT
TRBJ2-2 - TRBV7-6 ASSLAVQTNTGELF
TRBJ2-7 - TRBV5-1 ASTPGPSYEQY
TRBJ2-3 - TRBV5-5 ASSRQAPSTDTQY
TRBJ1-3 - TRBV5-1 ASSAGTAGNTIY
TRBJ2-7 - TRBV6-5 ASRRGPYYEQY
TRBJ2-1 - TRBV6-6 ASSSPKGRGYEQF
TRBJ2-1 - TRBV7-8 ASSLQTVYEQF
TRBJ2-7 - TRBV30 AWTPRGPLEQY
TRBJ2-1 - TRBV7-2 ASSLGRDGYNEQF
TRBJ2-3 - TRBV5-1 ASSPSWLDTQY
TRBJ1-4 - TRBV5-1 ASSFRQGTGREKLF
TRBJ2-7 - TRBV27 ASSFSVAGGPNEQY
TRBJ1-1 - TRBV5-1 ASSWGQGQGGDAF
TRBJ2-1 - TRBV2 ASSSNEQF
TRBJ1-4 - TRBV6-5 ASSTSATNEKLF
TRBJ2-3 - TRBV7-6 ASSSDRVGTDTQY
TRBJ2-2 - TRBV10-1 ASSELRSGELF
TRBJ2-6 - TRBV6-1 ASSLRNSGANVLT
TRBJ2-7 - TRBV12-2 AGFRSSYEQY
TRBJ2-3 - TRBV19 ASMPSGTDTQY
TRBJ2-7 - TRBV7-8 ASSPSQSSYEQY
TRBJ2-3 - TRBV7-9 ASSSGQFDTQY
TRBJ2-2 - TRBV5-4 ASSLARPVGELF
TRBJ2-5 - TRBV7-2 ASSLAAGSQETQY
TRBJ1-3 - TRBV18 ASSSTESSGNTIY
TRBJ1-3 once TRBV7-8 ASSLVRGDYSLTGNTIY
TRBJ1-1 - TRBV5-1 ASSGTVNTEAF
TRBJ2-3 - TRBV6-5 ATNSGVDTQY
TRBJ2-7 - TRBV10-3 AISESGTSGSYEQY
TRBJ1-1 - TRBV30 AWCTGSGTEAF
TRBJ1-5 - TRBV7-9 ASSPESINRPQH
TRBJ2-1 - TRBV9 ASQRGGLDEQF
TRBJ2-2 - TRBV4-1 ASSPTTGNTGELF
TRBJ1-1 - TRBV9 ASSPTGTGGLVAF
TRBJ1-5 few TRBV7-2 ASSLQGLYSNQPQH
TRBJ1-1 once TRBV5-1 ASSPGQGYTEAF
TRBJ2-7 - TRBV7-8 ASSLTGQASYEQY
TRBJ1-4 - TRBV21-1 ASSKGTRADRGAENEKLF
TRBJ1-2 - TRBV19 ASSGTASYT
TRBJ2-1 - TRBV18 ASSPQDRANEQF
TRBJ1-2 - TRBV5-4 ASSLPEYTGPGYT
TRBJ1-2 - TRBV5-5 ASSPRTGGRGNYGYT
TRBJ2-7 - TRBV19 ASSILPSATYEQY
TRBJ2-7 - TRBV11-2 ASSSLGGGALGYEQY
TRBJ1-1 - TRBV5-1 ASSFRGEATEAF